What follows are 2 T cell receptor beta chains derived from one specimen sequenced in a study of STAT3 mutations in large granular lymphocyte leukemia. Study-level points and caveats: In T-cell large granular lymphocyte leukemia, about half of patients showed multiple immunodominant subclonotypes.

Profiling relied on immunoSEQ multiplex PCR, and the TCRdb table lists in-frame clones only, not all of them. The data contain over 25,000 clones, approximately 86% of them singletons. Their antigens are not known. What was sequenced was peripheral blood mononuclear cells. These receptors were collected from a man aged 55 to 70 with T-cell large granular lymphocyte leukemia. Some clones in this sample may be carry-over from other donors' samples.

This CDR3 reads CSVEDEGLHGYTF. The CDR3 nucleotides are TGCAGCGTTGAAGATGAAGGGCTGCATGGCTACACCTTC. V is TRBV29-1 and J is TRBJ1-2, with D hard to call. The CDR3 loop spans 13 amino acids. Per germline, CDR1 SQVTM and CDR2 ANQGSEA. The V and J ends lost 0 bases and 6 bases respectively, with 11 bases between them. The whole variable domain, remainder taken from reference TRBV29-1 and TRBJ1-2, is SAVISQKPSRDICQRGTSLTIQCQVDSQVTMMFWYRQQPGQSLTLIATANQGSEATYESGFVIDKFPISRPNLTFSTLTVSNMSPEDSSIYLCSVEDEGLHGYTFGSGTRLTVV.

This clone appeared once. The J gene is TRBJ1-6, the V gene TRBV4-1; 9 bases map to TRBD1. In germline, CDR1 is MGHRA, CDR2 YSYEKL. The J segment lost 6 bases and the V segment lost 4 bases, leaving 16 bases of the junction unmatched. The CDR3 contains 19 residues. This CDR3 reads CASSRGPPTGGVINSPLHF. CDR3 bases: TGCGCCAGCAGCCGAGGGCCGCCGACAGGGGGAGTCATTAATTCACCCCTCCACTTT.